This entry concerns a single T cell receptor (beta chain). Its antigen is unknown. The CDR3 is 13 residues long. Trimming cost V 5 bases and J 8 bases, with 15 bases left between them. The germline gives CDR1 SGHTA, CDR2 FQGNSA. The method was immunoSEQ multiplex PCR; TCRdb's version includes in-frame clones alone and lacks a portion of them. The sample includes roughly 77,000 clones, about 80% of them seen just once. The data were obtained in a study of OX40 agonist ivuxolimab in advanced cancers. As for the study in general: The dose-escalation cohort had hepatocellular carcinoma, melanoma, renal cell or head and neck cancer. General study points: Both blood CD4+ and CD8+ T cells showed clonal growth by week 6 at 0.1 to 3.0 mg/kg.

J is TRBJ1-2 and V is TRBV7-2, with D tentatively TRBD1 (6 bases). This material consisted of CD4+ or CD8+ T cells sorted from blood, taken in a trial of the OX40 agonist ivuxolimab. This sequence originates from an adult with an advanced solid tumor such as melanoma, head and neck, liver or kidney cancer. The CDR3, as DNA: TGTGCCAGCAGCGGAAACAGGGATGGCGGCTACACCTTC. This encodes CASSGNRDGGYTF.